This T cell receptor (beta chain) was profiled in a study of CD8+ T cells in alopecia areata. The CDR3 totals 15 residues. Germline CDR1 reads SEHNR; CDR2 reads FQNEAQ (reference sequence). V lost 5 bases and J lost 3; bases outside the gene matches: 6. As to treatment: oral pan-JAK inhibitor, 5-10 mg twice daily. Alopecia areata patients had lesional scalp punch biopsies and peripheral blood taken from them. As the sequencing template, cDNA was produced by extracting RNA and reverse transcribing it. Using immunoSEQ multiplex PCR, the repertoire was profiled, and TCRdb retains in-frame clones only, with some absent. The table lists 120,000 or so clones, less than 75% of them singletons.

This rearrangement joins TRBV7-9 to TRBJ2-5, with 10 bases that match TRBD2. The source was CD8+ T cells sorted from blood, collected at week 4, from a patient treated with tofacitinib. The sequence derives from a human donor with alopecia areata. CDR3 sequence (DNA): TGTGCCAGCAGCACTCTTAGCGGGGGGAAAGAGACCCAGTACTTC. Its protein is CASSTLSGGKETQYF.